In this sample, the clone carrying this T cell receptor (beta chain) turned up many times. The antigen remains undetermined. The CDR3 sequence is 14 residues long. V lost 4 bases and J 5 bases, leaving 13 bases between the germline ends. Germline CDR1 is SGHKS and CDR2 is YYEKEE (reference sequence). These data come from a study of CD8 T cells in ankylosing spondylitis. Study-level results: The disease-linked clones had a CD8+ phenotype and low blood frequencies.

TCRdb itself ran the 5' RACE reads through MiXCR, one entry per CDR3 protein. The data show 250,000 to 350,000 distinct CDR3 sequences, about 19% seen once. The chain employs TRBV5-5 and TRBJ1-5; unclear D gene. Sample: blood, either unsorted or a sorted T cell fraction (not recorded which). This sequence originates from a male donor with ankylosing spondylitis or in good health (not recorded which). The CDR3 loop reads CASSLRSGHQPQHF. CDR3 in DNA: TGTGCCAGCAGCCTCCGCTCTGGGCATCAGCCCCAGCATTTT.